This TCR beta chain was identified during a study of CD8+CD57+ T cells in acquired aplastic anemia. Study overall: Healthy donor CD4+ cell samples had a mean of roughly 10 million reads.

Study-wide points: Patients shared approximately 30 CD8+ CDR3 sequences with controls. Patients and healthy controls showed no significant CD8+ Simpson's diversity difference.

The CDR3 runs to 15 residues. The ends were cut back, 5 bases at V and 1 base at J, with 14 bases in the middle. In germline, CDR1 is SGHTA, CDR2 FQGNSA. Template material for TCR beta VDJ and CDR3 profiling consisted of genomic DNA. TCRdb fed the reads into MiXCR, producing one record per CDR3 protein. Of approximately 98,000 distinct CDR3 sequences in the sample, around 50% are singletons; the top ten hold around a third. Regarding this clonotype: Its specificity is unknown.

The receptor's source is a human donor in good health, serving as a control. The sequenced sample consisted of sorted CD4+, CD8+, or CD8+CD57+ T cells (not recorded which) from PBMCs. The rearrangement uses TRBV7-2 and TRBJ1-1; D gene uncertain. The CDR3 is CASSTFSGPNTEAFF. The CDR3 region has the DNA TGTGCCAGCAGCACGTTCTCCGGGCCGAACACTGAAGCTTTCTTT.